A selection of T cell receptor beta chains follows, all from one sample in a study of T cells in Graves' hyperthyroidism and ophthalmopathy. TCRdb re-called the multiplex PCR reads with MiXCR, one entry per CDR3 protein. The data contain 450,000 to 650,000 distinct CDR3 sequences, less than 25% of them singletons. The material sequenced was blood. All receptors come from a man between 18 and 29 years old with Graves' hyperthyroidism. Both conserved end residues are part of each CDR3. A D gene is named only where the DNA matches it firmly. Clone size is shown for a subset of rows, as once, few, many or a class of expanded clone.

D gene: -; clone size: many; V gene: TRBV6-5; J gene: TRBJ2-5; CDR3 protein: CASSYSPPQARLWETQYF; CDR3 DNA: TGTGCCAGCAGTTACTCCCCCCCGCAAGCTAGGCTATGGGAGACCCAGTACTTC
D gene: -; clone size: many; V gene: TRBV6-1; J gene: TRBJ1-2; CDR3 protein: CASSEPGTSYGYTF; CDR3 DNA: TGTGCCAGCAGTGAGCCCGGGACCTCCTATGGCTACACCTTC
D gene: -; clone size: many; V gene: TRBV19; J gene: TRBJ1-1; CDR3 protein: CASSMSTGYTEAFF; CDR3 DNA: TGTGCCAGTAGTATGTCAACGGGGTACACTGAAGCTTTCTTT
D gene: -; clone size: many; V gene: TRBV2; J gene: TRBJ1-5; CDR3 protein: CASSEAQTGDQPQHF; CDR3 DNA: TGTGCCAGCAGTGAAGCGCAGACCGGGGATCAGCCCCAGCATTTT
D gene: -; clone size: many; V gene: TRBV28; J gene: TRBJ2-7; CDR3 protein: CASTTDTSYEQYF; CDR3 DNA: TGTGCCAGCACCACGGACACCTCCTACGAGCAGTACTTC
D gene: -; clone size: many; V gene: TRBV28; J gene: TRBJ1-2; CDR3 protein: CASSPRTSGYTF; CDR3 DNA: TGTGCCAGCAGTCCCCGGACGAGCGGCTACACCTTC
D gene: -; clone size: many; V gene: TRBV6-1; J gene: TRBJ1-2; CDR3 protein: CASSEWSDRSYGYTF; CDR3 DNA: TGTGCCAGCAGTGAATGGTCAGATAGGAGCTATGGCTACACCTTC
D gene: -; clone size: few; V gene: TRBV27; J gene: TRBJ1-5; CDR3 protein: CASSPMSNQPQHF; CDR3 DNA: TGTGCCAGCAGTCCCATGAGTAATCAGCCCCAGCATTTT
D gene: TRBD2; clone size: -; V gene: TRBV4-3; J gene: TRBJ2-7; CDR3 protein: CASSQGLAGISYEQYF; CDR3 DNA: TGCGCCAGCAGCCAGGGACTAGCGGGTATCTCCTACGAGCAGTACTTC
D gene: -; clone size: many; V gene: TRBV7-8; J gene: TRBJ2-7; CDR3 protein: CASSLARPDEQYF; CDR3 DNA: TGTGCCAGCAGCTTAGCTAGACCGGACGAGCAGTACTTC
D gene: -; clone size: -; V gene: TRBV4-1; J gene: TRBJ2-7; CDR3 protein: CASSQRDLSSYEQYF; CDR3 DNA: TGCGCCAGCAGCCAACGGGACCTGAGCTCCTACGAGCAGTACTTC
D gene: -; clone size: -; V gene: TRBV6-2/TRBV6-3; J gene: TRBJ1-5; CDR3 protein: CASTNGWLNNQPQHF; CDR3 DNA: TGTGCCAGCACCAACGGTTGGCTAAACAATCAGCCCCAGCATTTT
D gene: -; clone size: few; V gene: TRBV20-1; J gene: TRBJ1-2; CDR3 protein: CSASGGLDGYGYTF; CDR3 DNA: TGCAGTGCTAGTGGGGGGCTGGACGGTTATGGCTACACCTTC
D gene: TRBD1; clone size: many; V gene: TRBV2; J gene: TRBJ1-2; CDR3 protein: CASDRGSNYGYTF; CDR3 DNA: TGTGCCAGTGACAGGGGCTCCAACTATGGCTACACCTTC
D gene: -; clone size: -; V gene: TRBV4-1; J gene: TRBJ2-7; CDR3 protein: CASSQDQTETYEQYF; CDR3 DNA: TGCGCCAGCAGCCAAGATCAGACAGAAACCTACGAGCAGTACTTC
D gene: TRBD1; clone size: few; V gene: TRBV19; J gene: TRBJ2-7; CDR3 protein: CATATGQGYEQYF; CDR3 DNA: TGTGCCACTGCTACGGGACAGGGCTACGAGCAGTACTTC
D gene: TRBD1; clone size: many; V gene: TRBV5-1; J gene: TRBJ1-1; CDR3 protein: CASSPGQSNTEAFF; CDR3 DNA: TGCGCCAGCAGCCCGGGACAGAGCAACACTGAAGCTTTCTTT
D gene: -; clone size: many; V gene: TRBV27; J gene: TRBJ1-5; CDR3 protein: CASSYDGPNQPQHF; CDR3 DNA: TGTGCCAGCAGCTACGACGGACCCAATCAGCCCCAGCATTTT
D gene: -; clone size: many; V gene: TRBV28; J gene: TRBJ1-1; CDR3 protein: CASSLGGEGTEAFF; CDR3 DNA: TGTGCCAGCAGTTTGGGGGGGGAAGGCACTGAAGCTTTCTTT
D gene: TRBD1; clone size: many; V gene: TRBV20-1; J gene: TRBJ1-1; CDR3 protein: CSARRDRETTEAFF; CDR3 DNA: TGCAGTGCTCGCCGGGACAGGGAAACCACTGAAGCTTTCTTT
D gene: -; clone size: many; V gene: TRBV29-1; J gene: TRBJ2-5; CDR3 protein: CSVLDSQETQYF; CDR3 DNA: TGCAGCGTTCTGGACAGCCAAGAGACCCAGTACTTC
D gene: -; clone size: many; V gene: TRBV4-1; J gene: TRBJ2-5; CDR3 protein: CASSQDPHGETQYF; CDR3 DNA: TGCGCCAGCAGCCAAGACCCCCACGGGGAGACCCAGTACTTC
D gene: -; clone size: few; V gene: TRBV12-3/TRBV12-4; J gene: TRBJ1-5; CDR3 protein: CASSLFRGRVQPQHF; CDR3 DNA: TGTGCCAGCAGTTTGTTTAGGGGGAGGGTTCAGCCCCAGCATTTT
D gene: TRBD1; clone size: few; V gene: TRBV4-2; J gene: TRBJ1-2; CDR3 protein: CASSQPGQGGNYGYTF; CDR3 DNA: TGTGCCAGCAGCCAGCCCGGACAGGGGGGCAACTATGGCTACACCTTC
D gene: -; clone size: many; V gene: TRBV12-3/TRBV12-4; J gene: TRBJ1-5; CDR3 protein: CASSLESSNQPQHF; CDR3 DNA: TGTGCCAGCAGTTTAGAGAGTAGCAATCAGCCCCAGCATTTT
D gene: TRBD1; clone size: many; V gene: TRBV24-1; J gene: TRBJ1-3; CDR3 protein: CATSDPGTGSGNTIYF; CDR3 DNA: TGTGCCACCAGTGACCCCGGGACAGGCTCTGGAAACACCATATATTTT
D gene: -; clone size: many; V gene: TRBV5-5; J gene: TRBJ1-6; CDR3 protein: CASSPGLQGSPLHF; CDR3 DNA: TGTGCCAGCAGTCCCGGGCTACAGGGATCACCCCTCCACTTT
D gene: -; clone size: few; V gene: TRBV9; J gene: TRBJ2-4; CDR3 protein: CASSRGGGIQYF; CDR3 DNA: TGTGCCAGCAGCCGAGGGGGGGGCATTCAGTACTTC
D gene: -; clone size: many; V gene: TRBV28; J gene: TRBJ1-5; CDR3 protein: CASSPQWGGPQHF; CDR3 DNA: TGTGCCAGCAGTCCTCAGTGGGGGGGGCCCCAGCATTTT
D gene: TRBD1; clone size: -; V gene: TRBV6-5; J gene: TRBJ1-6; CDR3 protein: CASSHSGTGGNSPLHF; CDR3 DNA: TGTGCCAGCAGCCACTCCGGGACAGGGGGAAATTCACCCCTCCACTTT
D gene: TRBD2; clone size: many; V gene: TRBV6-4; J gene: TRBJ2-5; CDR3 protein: CASSPFRLAGGKYQETQYF; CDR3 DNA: TGTGCCAGCAGCCCCTTCCGACTAGCGGGGGGAAAGTACCAAGAGACCCAGTACTTC
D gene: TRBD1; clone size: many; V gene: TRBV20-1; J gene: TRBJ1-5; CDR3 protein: CSATVGQRTVQPQHF; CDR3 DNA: TGCAGTGCTACCGTGGGACAGCGCACGGTTCAGCCCCAGCATTTT
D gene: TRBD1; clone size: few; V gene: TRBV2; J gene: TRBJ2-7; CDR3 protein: CASSLGQAAYF; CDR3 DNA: TGTGCCAGCAGTTTAGGACAGGCGGCGTACTTC
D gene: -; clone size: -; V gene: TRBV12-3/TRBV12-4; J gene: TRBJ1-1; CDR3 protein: CVSSLLGLAEAFF; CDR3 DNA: TGTGTCAGCAGTTTATTAGGGCTGGCTGAAGCTTTCTTT
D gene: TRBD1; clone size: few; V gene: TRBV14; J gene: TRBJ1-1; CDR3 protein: CASSVRTGVMDTEAFF; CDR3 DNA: TGTGCCAGCAGCGTAAGAACAGGGGTGATGGACACTGAAGCTTTCTTT
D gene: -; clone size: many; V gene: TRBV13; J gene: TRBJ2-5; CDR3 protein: CASSVGGAAETQYF; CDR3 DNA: TGTGCCAGCAGCGTGGGGGGCGCGGCAGAGACCCAGTACTTC
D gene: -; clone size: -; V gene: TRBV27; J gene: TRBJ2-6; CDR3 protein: CASSLGGRWSGANVLTF; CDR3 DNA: TGTGCCAGCAGTTTGGGGGGACGGTGGTCTGGGGCCAACGTCCTGACTTTC
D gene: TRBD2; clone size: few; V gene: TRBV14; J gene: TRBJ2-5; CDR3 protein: CASSQEVSRLAAAHQETQYF; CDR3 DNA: TGTGCCAGCAGCCAAGAAGTCTCTCGACTAGCGGCGGCTCACCAAGAGACCCAGTACTTC